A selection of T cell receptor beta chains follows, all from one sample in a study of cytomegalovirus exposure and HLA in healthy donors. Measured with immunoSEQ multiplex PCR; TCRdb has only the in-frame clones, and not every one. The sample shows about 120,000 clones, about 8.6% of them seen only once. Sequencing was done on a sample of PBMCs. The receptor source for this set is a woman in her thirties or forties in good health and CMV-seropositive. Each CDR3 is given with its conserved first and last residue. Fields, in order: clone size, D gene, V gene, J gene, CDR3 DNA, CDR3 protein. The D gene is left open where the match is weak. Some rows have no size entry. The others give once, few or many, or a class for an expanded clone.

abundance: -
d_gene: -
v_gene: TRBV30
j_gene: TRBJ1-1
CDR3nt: TGTGCCTGGAGCGTGGCCGGAGGGCGGGGCACTGAAGCTTTCTTT
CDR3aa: CAWSVAGGRGTEAFF

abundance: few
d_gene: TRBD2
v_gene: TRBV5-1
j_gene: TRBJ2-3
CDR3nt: TGCGCCAGCAGCCTCGGGACTATAGTTACAGATACGCAGTATTTT
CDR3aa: CASSLGTIVTDTQYF

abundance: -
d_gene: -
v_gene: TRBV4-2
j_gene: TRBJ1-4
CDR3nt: TGTGCCAGCAGCCAAGGGGGCGCGGATTATGATGAAAAACTGTTTTTT
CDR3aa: CASSQGGADYDEKLFF

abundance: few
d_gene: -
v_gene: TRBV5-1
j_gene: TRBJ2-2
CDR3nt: TGCGCCAGCAGCTTCGAGGATGGGGCAAGGACCGGGGAGCTGTTTTTT
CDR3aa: CASSFEDGARTGELFF

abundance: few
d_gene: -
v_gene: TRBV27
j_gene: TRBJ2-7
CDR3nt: TGTGCCAGCAGTTTATTGTCACAGGCCTCCTACGAGCAGTACTTC
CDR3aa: CASSLLSQASYEQYF

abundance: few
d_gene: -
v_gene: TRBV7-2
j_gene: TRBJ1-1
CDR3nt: TGTGCCAGCAGCTCGACAGTGAACACTGAAGCTTTCTTT
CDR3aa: CASSSTVNTEAFF

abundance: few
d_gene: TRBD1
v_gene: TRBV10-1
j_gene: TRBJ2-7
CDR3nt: TGCGCCAGCAGTGAGTCCCGGACAGGTATGAAGCAGTACTTC
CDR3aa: CASSESRTGMKQYF

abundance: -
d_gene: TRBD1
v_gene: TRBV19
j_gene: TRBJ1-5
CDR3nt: TGTGCCAGTAGTCCCTTGGGGACAGTGAGCAATCAGCCCCAGCATTTT
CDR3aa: CASSPLGTVSNQPQHF

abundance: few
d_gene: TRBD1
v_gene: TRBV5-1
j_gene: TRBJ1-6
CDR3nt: TGCGCCAGCAGGCTGACAGGGGTTGCGCATTCACCCCTCCACTTT
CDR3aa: CASRLTGVAHSPLHF

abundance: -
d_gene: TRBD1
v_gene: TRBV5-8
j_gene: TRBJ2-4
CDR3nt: TGTGCCAGCAACTACAGGGGAAGGGCCAAAAACATTCAGTACTTC
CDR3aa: CASNYRGRAKNIQYF

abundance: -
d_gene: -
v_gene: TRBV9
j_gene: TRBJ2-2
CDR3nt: TGTGCCAGTGGGGGCTTCACCGGGGAGCTGTTTTTT
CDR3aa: CASGGFTGELFF

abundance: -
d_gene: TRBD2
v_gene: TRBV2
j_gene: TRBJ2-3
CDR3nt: TGTGCCAGCAGTCCGGGACTAGCTACAGATACGCAGTATTTT
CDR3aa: CASSPGLATDTQYF

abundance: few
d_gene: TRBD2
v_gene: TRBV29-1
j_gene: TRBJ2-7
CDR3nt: TGCAGCGTGCGAGGCGGACTAGCGGGGGTGTACGAGCAGTACTTC
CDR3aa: CSVRGGLAGVYEQYF

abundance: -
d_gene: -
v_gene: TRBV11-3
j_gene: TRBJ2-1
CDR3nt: TGTGCCAGCAGCTCCAGGAAGACCTCCTACAATGAGCAGTTCTTC
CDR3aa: CASSSRKTSYNEQFF

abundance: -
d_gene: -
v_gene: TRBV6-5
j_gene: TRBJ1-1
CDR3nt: TGTGCCAGCACTTTTACAGAGATGAACACTGAAGCTTTCTTT
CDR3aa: CASTFTEMNTEAFF

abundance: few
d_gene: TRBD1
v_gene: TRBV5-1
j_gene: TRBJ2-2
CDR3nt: TGCGCCAGCAGCCTTACATCCGGGACAGTCGACACCGGGGAGCTGTTTTTT
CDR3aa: CASSLTSGTVDTGELFF

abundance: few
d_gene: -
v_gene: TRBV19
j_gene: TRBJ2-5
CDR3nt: TGTGCCAGTAGTACAGGGCAAGAGACCCAGTACTTC
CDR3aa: CASSTGQETQYF

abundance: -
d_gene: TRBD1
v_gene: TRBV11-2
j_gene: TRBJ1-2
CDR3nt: TGTGCCAGCAGCTTAGGGACAGGGAACTATGGCTACACCTTC
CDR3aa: CASSLGTGNYGYTF

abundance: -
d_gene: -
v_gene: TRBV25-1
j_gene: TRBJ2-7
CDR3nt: TGTGCCAGCAGCGCCGGGACATCCTACGAGCAGTACTTC
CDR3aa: CASSAGTSYEQYF

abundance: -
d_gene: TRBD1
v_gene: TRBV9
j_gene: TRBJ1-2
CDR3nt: TGTGCCAGCAGCTCAGAGGTACAGGGGTTTGGCTACACCTTC
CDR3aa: CASSSEVQGFGYTF

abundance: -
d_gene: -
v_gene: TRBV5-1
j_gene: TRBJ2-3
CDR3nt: TGCGCCAGCAGCTTGGACCACCAGGGGGATACGCAGTATTTT
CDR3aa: CASSLDHQGDTQYF

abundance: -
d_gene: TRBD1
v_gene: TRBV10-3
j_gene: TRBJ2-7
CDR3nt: TGTGCCACGGGACAGGGAATCTACGAGCAGTACTTC
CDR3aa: CATGQGIYEQYF

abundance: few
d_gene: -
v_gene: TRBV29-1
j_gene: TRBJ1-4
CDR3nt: TGCAGCGTTGGGGCAGGTCCCACTAATGAAAAACTGTTTTTT
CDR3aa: CSVGAGPTNEKLFF

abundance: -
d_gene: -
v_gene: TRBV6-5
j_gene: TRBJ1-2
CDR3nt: TGTGCCAGCAGTTACTATCGACAGCCCTATGGCTACACCTTC
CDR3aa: CASSYYRQPYGYTF

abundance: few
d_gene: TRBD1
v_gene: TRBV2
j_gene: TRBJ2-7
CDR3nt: TGTGCCAGCAGTGGACAGGGCTACGAGCAGTACTTC
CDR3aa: CASSGQGYEQYF

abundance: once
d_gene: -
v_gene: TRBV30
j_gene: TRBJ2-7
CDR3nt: TGTGCCTGGAATACAGTCTACGAGCAGTACTTC
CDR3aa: CAWNTVYEQYF

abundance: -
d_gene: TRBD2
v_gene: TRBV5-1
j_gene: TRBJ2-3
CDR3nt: TGCGCCAGCAGCTTGGAAGCGGGGACTAGTGGGGGTGATACGCAGTATTTT
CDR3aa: CASSLEAGTSGGDTQYF

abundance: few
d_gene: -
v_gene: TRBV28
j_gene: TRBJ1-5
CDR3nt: TGTGCCAGCAGTTTATCGGGGGTTCAGCCCCAGCATTTT
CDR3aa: CASSLSGVQPQHF

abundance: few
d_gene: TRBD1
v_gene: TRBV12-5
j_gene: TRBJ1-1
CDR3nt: TGTGCTAGTGGTTTGGGGGACAGGACGAACACTGAAGCTTTCTTT
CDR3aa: CASGLGDRTNTEAFF

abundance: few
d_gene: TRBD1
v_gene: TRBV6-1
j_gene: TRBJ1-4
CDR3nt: TGTGCCAGCACCAAGACAGGGGATAATGAAAAACTGTTTTTT
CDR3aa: CASTKTGDNEKLFF

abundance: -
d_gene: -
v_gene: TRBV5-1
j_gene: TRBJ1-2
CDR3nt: TGCGCCAGCAGCTTGGCAACAGGGCAAGGATATGGCTACACCTTC
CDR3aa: CASSLATGQGYGYTF

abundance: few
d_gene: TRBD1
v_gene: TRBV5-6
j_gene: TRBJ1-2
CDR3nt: TGTGCCAGCAGCTCTTCGGGACAGACCTACTATGGCTACACCTTC
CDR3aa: CASSSSGQTYYGYTF

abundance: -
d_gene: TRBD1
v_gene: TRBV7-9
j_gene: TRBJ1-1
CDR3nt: TGTGCCAGCAGCCCCGGACAGGGCGGCACTGAAGCTTTCTTT
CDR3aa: CASSPGQGGTEAFF

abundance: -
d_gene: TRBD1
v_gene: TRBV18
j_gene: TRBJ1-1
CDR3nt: TGTGCCAGCTCACCACGGGGGACAGGGGAAAAGAACACTGAAGCTTTCTTT
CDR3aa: CASSPRGTGEKNTEAFF

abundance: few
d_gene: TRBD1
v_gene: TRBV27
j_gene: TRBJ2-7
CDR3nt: TGTGCCAGCAGTTTTTATCCCGGGACAGGCTCCTACGAGCAGTACTTC
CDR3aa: CASSFYPGTGSYEQYF

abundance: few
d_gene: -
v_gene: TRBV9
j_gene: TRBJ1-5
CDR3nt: TGTGCCAGCAGCGTATACGGGAATCAGCCCCAGCATTTT
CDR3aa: CASSVYGNQPQHF

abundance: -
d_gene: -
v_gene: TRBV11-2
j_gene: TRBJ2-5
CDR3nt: TGTGCCAGCAGCTTAGGGTCAGAAGAGACCCAGTACTTC
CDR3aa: CASSLGSEETQYF

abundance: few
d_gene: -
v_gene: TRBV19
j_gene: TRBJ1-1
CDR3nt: TGTGCCAGTAGTATTGGGCAAGGGGGCACTGAAGCTTTCTTT
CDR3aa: CASSIGQGGTEAFF